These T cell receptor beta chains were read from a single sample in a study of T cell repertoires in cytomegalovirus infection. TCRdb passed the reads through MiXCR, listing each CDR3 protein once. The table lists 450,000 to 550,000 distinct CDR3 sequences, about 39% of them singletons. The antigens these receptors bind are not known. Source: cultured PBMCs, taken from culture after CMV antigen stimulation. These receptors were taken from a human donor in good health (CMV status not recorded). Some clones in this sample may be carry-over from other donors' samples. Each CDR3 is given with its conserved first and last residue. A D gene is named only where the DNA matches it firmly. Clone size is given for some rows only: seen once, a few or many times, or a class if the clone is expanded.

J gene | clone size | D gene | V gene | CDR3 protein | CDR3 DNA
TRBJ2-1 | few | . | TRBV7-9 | CASGSELSDNEQFF | TGTGCCAGCGGAAGTGAGTTATCGGACAATGAGCAGTTCTTC
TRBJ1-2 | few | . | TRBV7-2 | CASSSGTYSNYGYTF | TGTGCCAGCAGCTCGGGGACCTATTCTAACTATGGCTACACCTTC
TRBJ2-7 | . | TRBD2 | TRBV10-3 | CAISRLAGVVEQYF | TGTGCCATCTCCCGACTAGCGGGAGTCGTCGAGCAGTACTTC
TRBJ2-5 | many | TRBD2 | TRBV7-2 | CASSNPGLAGQETQYF | TGTGCCAGCAGCAATCCGGGACTAGCAGGCCAAGAGACCCAGTACTTC
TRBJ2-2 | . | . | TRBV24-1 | CATSLSPVGAGELFF | TGTGCCACCAGCCTATCCCCGGTGGGGGCCGGGGAGCTGTTTTTT
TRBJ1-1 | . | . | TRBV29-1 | CSVEDFRFSGTEAFF | TGCAGCGTTGAAGATTTTCGGTTCTCAGGGACTGAAGCTTTCTTT
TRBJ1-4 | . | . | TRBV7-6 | CASSLADRDSNEKLFF | TGTGCCAGCAGCTTAGCCGACCGAGATTCTAATGAAAAACTGTTTTTT
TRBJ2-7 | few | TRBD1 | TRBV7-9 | CASSSTRQGLSSYEQYF | TGTGCCAGCAGCTCAACCCGACAGGGATTGAGCTCCTACGAGCAGTACTTC
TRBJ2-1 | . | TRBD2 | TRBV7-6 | CASSLVASGSPYNEQFF | TGTGCCAGCAGCTTAGTTGCTAGCGGGAGTCCCTACAATGAGCAGTTCTTC
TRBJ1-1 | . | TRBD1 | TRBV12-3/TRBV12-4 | CATNPLAGGAFF | TGTGCCACTAACCCTTTGGCAGGGGGAGCTTTCTTT
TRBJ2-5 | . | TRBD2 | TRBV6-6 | CASSSGGVETQYF | TGTGCCAGCAGTTCGGGGGGGGTAGAGACCCAGTACTTC